This entry lists 17 T cell receptor beta chains sequenced from one sample in a study of regulatory T cells in long-lasting Graves disease. Indicated time point: newly diagnosed GD, antithyroid drugs for less than 3 months. PBMCs were the source of the RNA used for TCR sequencing. Building the TCR beta libraries relied on iRepertoire HTBI primers, and CDR3 regions underwent Arm-PCR. TCRdb itself ran the multiplex PCR reads through MiXCR, one entry per CDR3 protein. This sample has around 480,000 distinct CDR3 sequences, with roughly 15% found just once. The same data also contributed to another study, on T cells in Graves' hyperthyroidism and ophthalmopathy.

The material was peripheral blood mononuclear cells (PBMCs), obtained at new diagnosis, from a patient treated with antithyroid drugs. The receptors derive from a man aged 40-49 years with Graves disease.

In its sample, this clonotype was seen many times. J is TRBJ2-3 and V is TRBV20-1, with TRBD2 as a possible D gene (6 bases). CDR3 length: 15 amino acids. The germline V gene has CDR1 DFQATT and CDR2 SNEGSKA (reference sequence). Trimming took 0 bases from V and 2 from J, leaving 12 bases between them. This CDR3 is CSARDPGEDTDTQYF. The CDR3 coding sequence is TGCAGTGCTAGAGATCCGGGAGAGGACACAGATACGCAGTATTTT.

This clonotype was seen repeatedly, ten times or more. The CDR3 DNA reads TGCAGCGTTGACCGCAGGGTGGGGAGTGAGCAGTTCTTC. Protein: CSVDRRVGSEQFF. This chain connects TRBV29-1 to TRBJ2-1; D is possibly TRBD1 or TRBD2 (5 bases each). CDR1 and CDR2 (germline): SQVTM, ANQGSEA. The CDR3 has 13 residues. Trimming removed 3 bases from V and 9 bases from J, with 15 bases in between.

This clonotype came up many times. The chain is built from TRBV12-3 or TRBV12-4 and TRBJ2-7, with D possibly being TRBD1 (6 bases). V dropped 3 bases and J dropped 2 bases, with 14 bases sitting between them. The CDR3 runs 15 residues. CDR3 region: CASSFKGERPYEQYF. The CDR3 nucleotides read TGTGCCAGCAGTTTTAAGGGGGAGAGGCCCTACGAGCAGTACTTC.

The V call is TRBV16, the J call TRBJ2-4; D possibly uses TRBD1 or TRBD2 (6 bases each). Germline V CDR1 and CDR2: KGHSY, FQNENV. The CDR3 has 15 residues. V was clipped by 4 bases and J by 1 base, with 11 bases between them. CDR3 amino acids: CASSPTGGAKNIQYF. The CDR3 bases are TGTGCCAGCAGCCCAACCGGGGGCGCCAAAAACATTCAGTACTTC.

The CDR3 DNA is TGTGCCAGTACCCCGAGCTCCCTCTCTGGGGCCAACGTCCTGACTTTC. Its protein is CASTPSSLSGANVLTF. V gene TRBV19 combines with J gene TRBJ2-6; D not certain. Germline assignment: CDR1 LNHDA and CDR2 SQIVND (reference sequence). Trimming removed 7 bases from V and 0 bases from J, with 13 bases in between. The CDR3 runs to 16 residues.

This clonotype was counted many times. The genes are TRBV7-2 and TRBJ1-5; D is unclear. The germline V gene encodes CDR1 SGHTA and CDR2 FQGNSA. The germline V and J ends were trimmed by 1 base and 4 bases, with 14 bases remaining between them. This CDR3 region has 16 residues. CDR3 bases: TGTGCCAGCAGCTTAGGTGGTCCGGGTCGGAATCAGCCCCAGCATTTT. It is translated as CASSLGGPGRNQPQHF.

This clonotype was detected many times. This CDR3 is CASSSGLAGGPPNEQFF. In DNA, the CDR3 is TGCGCCAGCAGCTCTGGACTAGCGGGAGGCCCCCCCAATGAGCAGTTCTTC. The rearrangement joins TRBV5-1 to TRBJ2-1; the match to TRBD2 covers 14 bases. This CDR3 region has 17 residues. CDR1 is SGHRS, CDR2 YFSETQ, per germline. V shed 3 bases, J shed 6 bases, and the junction held 8 bases outside the gene matches.

This clonotype was observed a handful of times. The chain uses TRBV20-1 and TRBJ2-1; 7 bases line up with TRBD2. Germline V gene lookup returns CDR1 DFQATT and CDR2 SNEGSKA (reference sequence). The CDR3 covers 14 residues. The CDR3 bases are TGCAGGCCCTATCGCGGGAGTTCCTACAATGAGCAGTTCTTC. This gives the protein CRPYRGSSYNEQFF.

This clonotype was recorded many times. This sequence joins TRBV20-1 and TRBJ1-4; D unresolved. V gave up 0 bases and J gave up 0 bases, with 5 bases separating them. There are 14 residues in the CDR3. Germline CDR1 DFQATT, CDR2 SNEGSKA (reference sequence). As DNA, the CDR3 is TGCAGTGCTAGAGATCGAGCAACTAATGAAAAACTGTTTTTT. As protein: CSARDRATNEKLFF.

There are many counts of this clonotype. This chain joins TRBV6-2 or TRBV6-3 and TRBJ2-1; D tentatively fits TRBD1 or TRBD2 (6 bases each). Germline CDR1 is MNHEY and CDR2 is SVGEGT. This CDR3 region has 16 residues. V gave up 5 bases and J gave up 3 bases, with 17 bases separating them. The CDR3 coding sequence is TGTGCCAGCAGTGATTCGGGGGCCAAAGACTACAATGAGCAGTTCTTC. It specifies CASSDSGAKDYNEQFF.

The chain employs TRBV5-5 and TRBJ1-4, with D possibly TRBD1 on 6 matching bases. The germline V and J ends were trimmed by 0 bases and 7 bases, with 13 bases remaining between them. The CDR3 has 15 amino acids. Looked up from germline, CDR1 is SGHKS and CDR2 is YYEKEE (reference sequence). The CDR3 loop reads CASSLDTGAPEKLFF. Written as DNA, the CDR3 is TGTGCCAGCAGCTTGGATACGGGGGCGCCTGAAAAACTGTTTTTT.

Comment on this clonotype: A much larger clone lies one base from this, so it may be a read error. CDR3 DNA: TGTGCCAGCAGCTTCCAGACCCCGGGACTAGGAAACACCGGGGAGCTGTCTTTT. This codes for CASSFQTPGLGNTGELSF. This chain joins TRBV11-2 and TRBJ2-2; 8 bases map to TRBD2. The germline V gene encodes CDR1 SGHAT and CDR2 FQNNGV. CDR3 length: 18 residues.

This clonotype was detected only a few times. CDR3 region: CASSLFDGRNEQFF. CDR3 sequence (DNA): TGTGCCAGCAGTTTATTCGACGGCCGGAATGAGCAGTTCTTC. The J gene is TRBJ2-1, the V gene TRBV28, with D hard to call. The germline V gene encodes CDR1 MDHEN and CDR2 SYDVKM. This CDR3 has 14 residues. V lost 1 base and J lost 7, with 11 bases in between.

In its sample, this clonotype was seen many times. The J gene is TRBJ2-3, the V gene TRBV5-1, with 8 bases that match TRBD2. The V segment lost 4 bases and the J segment 4 bases; nucleotides outside the gene matches: 8. The CDR3 consists of 15 residues. Germline CDR1 and CDR2: SGHRS and YFSETQ. The CDR3: CASSPAGGGADTQYF. DNA of the CDR3: TGCGCCAGCAGCCCCGCGGGAGGAGGAGCAGATACGCAGTATTTT.

This clonotype was recorded at least ten times. The chain couples TRBV28 to TRBJ2-2; no clear D. The CDR3 totals 14 residues. Germline V gene lookup returns CDR1 MDHEN and CDR2 SYDVKM. V was clipped by 5 bases and J by 0 bases, with 7 bases between them. The CDR3 loop reads CASSPFTNTGELFF. The CDR3 DNA reads TGTGCCAGCAGTCCATTCACGAACACCGGGGAGCTGTTTTTT.

This clonotype occurred many times. The chain has TRBV20-1 and TRBJ2-7, with TRBD2 identical over 11 bases. Per the germline V gene, CDR1 is DFQATT and CDR2 is SNEGSKA (reference sequence). V lost 3 bases and J lost 2; bases outside the gene matches: 3. The CDR3 loop spans 14 amino acids. CDR3 sequence: CSASLAGGPYEQYF. The DNA of the CDR3 is TGCAGTGCTAGTTTAGCGGGAGGGCCCTACGAGCAGTACTTC.

This clonotype was detected a few times. This sequence joins TRBV19 and TRBJ2-5, with unresolved D. V was shortened by 4 bases and J by 0 bases, with 15 bases between the two germline ends. CDR1 and CDR2 from the germline V gene are LNHDA and SQIVND (reference sequence). There are 16 residues in the CDR3. The CDR3 protein is CASSTRPSDHQETQYF. In nucleotides, the CDR3 is TGTGCCAGTAGTACGAGGCCATCGGACCACCAAGAGACCCAGTACTTC.